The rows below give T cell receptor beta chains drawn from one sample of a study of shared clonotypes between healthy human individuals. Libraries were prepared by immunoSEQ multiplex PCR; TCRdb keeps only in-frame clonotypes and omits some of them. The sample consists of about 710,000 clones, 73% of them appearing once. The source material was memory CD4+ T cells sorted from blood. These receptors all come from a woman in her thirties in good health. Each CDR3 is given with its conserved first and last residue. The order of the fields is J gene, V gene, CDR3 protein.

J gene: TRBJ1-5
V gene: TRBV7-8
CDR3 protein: CASSLGRGNQPQHF

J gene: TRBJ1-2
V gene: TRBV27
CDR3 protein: CASSSLSTVYYGYTF

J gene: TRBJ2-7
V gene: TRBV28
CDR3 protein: CASSFGGLAGAFTIYEQYF

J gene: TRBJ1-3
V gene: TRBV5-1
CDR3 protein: CASSTDPTMRSGNTIYF

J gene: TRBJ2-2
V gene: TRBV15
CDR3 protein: CATKVGGANTGELFF

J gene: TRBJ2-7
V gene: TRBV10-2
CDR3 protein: CASSADGTNYEQYF

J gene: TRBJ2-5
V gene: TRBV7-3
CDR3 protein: CASSRDSQETQYF

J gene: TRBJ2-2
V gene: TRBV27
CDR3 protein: CASSFRLNTGELFF

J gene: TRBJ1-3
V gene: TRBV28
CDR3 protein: CASRPHGSWGLTGNTIYF

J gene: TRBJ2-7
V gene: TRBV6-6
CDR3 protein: CASSYGGGSNEQYF

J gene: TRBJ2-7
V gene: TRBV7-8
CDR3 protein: CASSGGVGEQYF

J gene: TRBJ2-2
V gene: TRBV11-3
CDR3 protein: CASSFDNSVNGELFF

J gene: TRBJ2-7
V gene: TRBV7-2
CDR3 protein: CASSIDRNYEQYF

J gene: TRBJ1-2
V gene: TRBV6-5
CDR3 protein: CASKAGDRDSLGYTF

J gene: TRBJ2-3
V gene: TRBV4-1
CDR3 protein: CASSQGSGNTDTQYF

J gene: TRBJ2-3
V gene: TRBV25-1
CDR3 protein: CASSEGRGGSTDTQYF

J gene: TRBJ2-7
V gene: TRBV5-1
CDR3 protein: CASSPGQGAWEQYF

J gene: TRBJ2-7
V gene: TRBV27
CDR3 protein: CASSLGLAGYEQYF

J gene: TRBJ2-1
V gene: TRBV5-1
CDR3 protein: CASSLVGVDNEQFF

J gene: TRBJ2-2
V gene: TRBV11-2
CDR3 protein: CASSSARTANTGELFF

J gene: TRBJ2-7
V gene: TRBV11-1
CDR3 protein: CASSLGDNTYEQYF

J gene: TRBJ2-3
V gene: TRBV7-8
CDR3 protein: CASSSWADTQYF

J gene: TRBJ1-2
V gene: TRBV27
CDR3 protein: CASSTNRGESYGYTF

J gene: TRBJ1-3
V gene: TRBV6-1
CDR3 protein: CATGARGNTIYF

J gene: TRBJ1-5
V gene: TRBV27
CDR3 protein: CASSGQLGNQPQHF

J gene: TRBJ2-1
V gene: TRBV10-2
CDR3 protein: CASRKPGLAIYEQFF

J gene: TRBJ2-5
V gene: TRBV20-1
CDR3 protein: CSASPQYF

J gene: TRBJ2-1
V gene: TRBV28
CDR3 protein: CASIPGQFYNEQFF

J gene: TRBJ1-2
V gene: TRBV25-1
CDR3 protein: CASSELGGEGNYGYTF

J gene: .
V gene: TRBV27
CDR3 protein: CASIPTGGTSSYEQYF

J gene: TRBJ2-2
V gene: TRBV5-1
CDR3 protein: CASSPTPENTGELFF

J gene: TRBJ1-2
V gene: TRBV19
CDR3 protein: CASSLVGQQSNYGYTF

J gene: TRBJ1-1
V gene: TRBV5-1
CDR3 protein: CASSKWTGDTEAFF

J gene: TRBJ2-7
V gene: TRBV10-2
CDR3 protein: CASLRGQAYEQYF

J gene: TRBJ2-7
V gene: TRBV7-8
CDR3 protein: CASSLQVDPYEQYF

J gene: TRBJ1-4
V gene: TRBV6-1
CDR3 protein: CASSDYWTGVGEKLFF

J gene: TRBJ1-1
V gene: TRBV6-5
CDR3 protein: CASTNDLNTEAFF

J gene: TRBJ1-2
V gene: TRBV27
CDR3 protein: CASSLNRGRDGYTF

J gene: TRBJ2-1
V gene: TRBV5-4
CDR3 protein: CASSLASYNEQFF

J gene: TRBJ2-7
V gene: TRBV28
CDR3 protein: CASTIPGDTPNSYEQYF

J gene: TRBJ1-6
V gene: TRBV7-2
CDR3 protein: CASSLMSGAGSPLHF

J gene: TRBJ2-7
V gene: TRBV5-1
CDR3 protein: CASSLASTQTYEQYF

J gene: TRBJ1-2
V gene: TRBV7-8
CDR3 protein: CASSQGNNYGYTF

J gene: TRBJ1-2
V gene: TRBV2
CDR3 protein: CASSVSVTNYGYTF

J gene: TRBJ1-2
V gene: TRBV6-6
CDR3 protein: CASSYWGQGANYGYTF

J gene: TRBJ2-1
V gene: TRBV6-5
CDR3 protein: CASRVSGERYNEQFF